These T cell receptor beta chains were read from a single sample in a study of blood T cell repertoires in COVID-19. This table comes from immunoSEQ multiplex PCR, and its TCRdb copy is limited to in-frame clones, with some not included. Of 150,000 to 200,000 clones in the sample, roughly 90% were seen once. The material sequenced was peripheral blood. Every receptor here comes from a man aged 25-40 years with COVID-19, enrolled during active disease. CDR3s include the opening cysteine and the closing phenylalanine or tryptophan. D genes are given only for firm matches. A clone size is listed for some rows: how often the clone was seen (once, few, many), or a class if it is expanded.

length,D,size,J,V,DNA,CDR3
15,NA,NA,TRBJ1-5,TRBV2,TGTGCCAGCAGGCTCAATACAGGGAGATATCAGCCCCAGCATTTT,CASRLNTGRYQPQHF
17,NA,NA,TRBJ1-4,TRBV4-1,TGCGCCAGCGGCGGCCACCAAGCGGGCAAGGTGGATGAAAAACTGTTTTTT,CASGGHQAGKVDEKLFF
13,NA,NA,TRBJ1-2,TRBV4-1,TGCGCCAGCAGCCAAGGAACGAGCTATGGCTACACCTTC,CASSQGTSYGYTF
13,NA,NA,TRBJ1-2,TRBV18,TGTGCCAGCTCATCAGACATGAAAGATGGCTACACCTTC,CASSSDMKDGYTF
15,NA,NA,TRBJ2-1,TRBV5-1,TGCGCCAGCAGCTTGGCCGTTGGGCAGATCAATGAGCAGTTCTTC,CASSLAVGQINEQFF
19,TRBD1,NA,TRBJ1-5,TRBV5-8,TGTGCCAGCAGCTTACGAGGAGGGACAGGGGGATATAGCAATCAGCCCCAGCATTTT,CASSLRGGTGGYSNQPQHF
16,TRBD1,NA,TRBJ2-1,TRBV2,TGTGCCAGCAGTGAAGCCCCGACAGGGGACTACAATGAGCAGTTCTTC,CASSEAPTGDYNEQFF
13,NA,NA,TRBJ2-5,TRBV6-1,TGTGCCAGCAGTGAAGGGGGAACGGGAAGGCCTTACTTC,CASSEGGTGRPYF
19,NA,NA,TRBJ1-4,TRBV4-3,TGCGCCAGCAGCCAAGATCTTACAACCCAAGTTGCAACTAATGAAAAACTGTTTTTT,CASSQDLTTQVATNEKLFF
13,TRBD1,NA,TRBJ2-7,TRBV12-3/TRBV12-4,TGTGCCAGCAGTTTGGCAGGGGGCAACGAGCAGTACTTC,CASSLAGGNEQYF
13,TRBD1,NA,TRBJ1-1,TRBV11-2,TGTGCCAGCAGCTTCGACAGGGGAGCCGAAGCTTTCTTT,CASSFDRGAEAFF
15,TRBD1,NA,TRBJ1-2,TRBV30,TGTGCCTGGATTCCGGGACAGGGATACAACTATGGCTACACCTTC,CAWIPGQGYNYGYTF
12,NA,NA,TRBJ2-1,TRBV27,TGTGCCAGCAGTTTAATAGGCAGGGAGCAGTTCTTC,CASSLIGREQFF
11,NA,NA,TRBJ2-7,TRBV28,TGTGCCAGCAGTCCCGCCTACGAGCAGTACTTC,CASSPAYEQYF
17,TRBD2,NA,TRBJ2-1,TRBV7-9,TGTGCCAGCAGCGCCCCGGGACTAGCGGGAGTGGGCAATGAGCAGTTCTTC,CASSAPGLAGVGNEQFF
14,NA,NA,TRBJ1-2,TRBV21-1,TGTGCCAGCAGCATTAAGTTTAGGGGCTATGGCTACACCTTC,CASSIKFRGYGYTF
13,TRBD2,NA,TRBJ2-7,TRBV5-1,TGCGCCAGCAGCTTCTATGGGGAGGGCGAGCAGTACTTC,CASSFYGEGEQYF
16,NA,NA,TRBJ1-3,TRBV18,TGTGCCAGCTCACCACAGGATCCTAGCTCTGGAAACACCATATATTTT,CASSPQDPSSGNTIYF
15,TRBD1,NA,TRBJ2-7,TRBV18,TGTGCCAGCTCACACCCGGGACAGGGGAACCACGAGCAGTACTTC,CASSHPGQGNHEQYF
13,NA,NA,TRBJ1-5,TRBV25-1,TGTGCCAGCAGACAGGGCAAGGATCAGCCCCAGCATTTT,CASRQGKDQPQHF
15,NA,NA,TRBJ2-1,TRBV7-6,TGTGCCAGCAGCTTAGAGGGGTATTCTTACAATGAGCAGTTCTTC,CASSLEGYSYNEQFF
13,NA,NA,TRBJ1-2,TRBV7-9,TGTGCCAGCAGTTCAAACAGGAACTATGGCTACACCTTC,CASSSNRNYGYTF
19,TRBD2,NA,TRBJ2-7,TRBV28,TGTGCCAGCAGTTTTTGGGCTTCGAGCGGGAGGGGTAACGCCTACGAGCAGTACTTC,CASSFWASSGRGNAYEQYF
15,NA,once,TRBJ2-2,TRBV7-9,TGTGCCAGCAGCTTACCGGGGGTGGAAACCGGGGAGCTGTTTTTT,CASSLPGVETGELFF
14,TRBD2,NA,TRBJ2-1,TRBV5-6,TGTGCCAGCAGCTTCAGACTAGCGGGGGCCCAGCAGTTCTTC,CASSFRLAGAQQFF
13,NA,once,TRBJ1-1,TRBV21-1,TGTGCCAGCAGCAAAATGGGAGTGACTGAAGCTTTCTTT,CASSKMGVTEAFF
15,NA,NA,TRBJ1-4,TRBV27,TGTGCCAGCAGTTTATCTTGGCAGGGGAGTGAAAAACTGTTTTTT,CASSLSWQGSEKLFF